One T cell receptor (beta chain) is described in this entry. This sample was included in a study of blood T cell repertoires in COVID-19. Study background: COVID-19 samples from acute and convalescent phases originated in the United States, Italy and Spain.

Per the original methods: Amplification of reference gene primers was used by the study to estimate nucleated cell counts. Assay: immunoSEQ multiplex PCR; the TCRdb copy retains only in-frame clones and omits some. From that table come the V and J calls and clone size; the DNA was used to work out D and trimming. This sample has 60,000 to 75,000 clones, with around 86% found just once. Deletions cut 6 bases from V and 6 bases from J, with 8 bases between. This CDR3 has 11 amino acids. Germline V gives CDR1 SGHDT, CDR2 YYEEEE. The chain recombines TRBV5-6 with TRBJ2-3, with D maybe TRBD2 (5 bases). This sequence was found in a man in his sixties or seventies with active COVID-19. Source material: peripheral blood. The CDR3 is CASTLADTQYF. The CDR3 nucleotides are TGTGCCAGCACCTTAGCGGATACGCAGTATTTT.